The rows below give T cell receptor beta chains drawn from one sample of a study of control samples from healthy donors and cancer patients. Libraries were prepared by immunoSEQ multiplex PCR; TCRdb keeps only in-frame clonotypes and omits some of them. This sample has around 130,000 clones, with nearly 90% found just once. The sample consisted of blood. The source is a man aged 45-60 years in good health. CDR3s include the opening cysteine and the closing phenylalanine or tryptophan. The order of the fields is J gene, D gene, clone size, CDR3 length, V gene, CDR3 DNA, CDR3 protein. The D gene is left open where the match is weak. Clone size is shown for a subset of rows, as once, few, many or a class of expanded clone.

TRBJ1-1 . few 13 TRBV9 TGTGCCAGCAGAGGAGGCGAAAACACTGAAGCTTTCTTT CASRGGENTEAFF
TRBJ1-1 TRBD1 . 13 TRBV12-3/TRBV12-4 TGTGCCAGCAGTGAGACAGGGGTCTCTGAAGCTTTCTTT CASSETGVSEAFF
TRBJ1-2 TRBD1 . 16 TRBV5-1 TGCGCCAGCAGCAACACCAGGGGGCGAACGACAGATGGCTACACCTTC CASSNTRGRTTDGYTF
TRBJ1-5 . . 15 TRBV7-8 TGTGCCAGCAGCTTAGGGGATTTCAGGGATCAGCCCCAGCATTTT CASSLGDFRDQPQHF
TRBJ1-6 . . 14 TRBV18 TGTGCCAGCTCACCTGATCCCTATAATTCACCCCTCCACTTT CASSPDPYNSPLHF
TRBJ1-2 TRBD1 once 16 TRBV5-1 TGCGCCAGCAGCTTGGGATCCCTGACAGGGGCCGGTGGCTACACCTTC CASSLGSLTGAGGYTF
TRBJ1-6 . . 14 TRBV6-5 TGTGCCAGCAGTCGGAATCGCTATAATTCACCCCTCCACTTT CASSRNRYNSPLHF
TRBJ1-6 . . 15 TRBV6-5 TGTGCCAGCAGTAAGGGTCCTTTTTATAATTCACCCCTCCACTTT CASSKGPFYNSPLHF
TRBJ1-2 . . 15 TRBV4-2 TGTGCCAGCAGCCAAGAGGGGAACAGGGTCTCTCGCTACACCTTC CASSQEGNRVSRYTF
TRBJ1-1 TRBD1 . 15 TRBV7-3 TGTGCCAGCAGCTTGGGGACAGGGGGCCGGTCTGAAGCTTTCTTT CASSLGTGGRSEAFF
TRBJ2-7 TRBD2 once 15 TRBV28 TGTGCCAGCAGTTTAATGCTAGCGGGGCGAGACGAGCAGTACTTC CASSLMLAGRDEQYF
TRBJ2-2 . . 13 TRBV28 TGTGCCAGCAGTTTCAACGGGGGCGGGGAGCTGTTTTTT CASSFNGGGELFF
TRBJ2-1 . . 14 TRBV18 TGTGCCAGCTCGTCCATATCGGGCTACAATGAGCAGTTCTTC CASSSISGYNEQFF
TRBJ2-7 . . 16 TRBV5-1 TGCGCCAGCAGCTTGGGGCGGGGGCCACGTTCCTACGAGCAGTACTTC CASSLGRGPRSYEQYF
TRBJ2-1 TRBD2 . 15 TRBV28 TGTGCCAGCCTCCTTTGGGCGGGGGGGAATAATGAGCAGTTCTTC CASLLWAGGNNEQFF
TRBJ1-3 . . 18 TRBV5-1 TGCGCCAGCAGCTCATATAGACTGGACGGCAGCTCTGGAAACACCATATATTTT CASSSYRLDGSSGNTIYF
TRBJ1-5 . . 12 TRBV25-1 TGTGCCAGCAGACAGGGTCATCAGCCCCAGCATTTT CASRQGHQPQHF
TRBJ2-1 TRBD2 . 15 TRBV6-2/TRBV6-3 TGTGCCAGCACCCCCTCGCCAGCGGGGCACTCTGAGCAGTTCTTC CASTPSPAGHSEQFF
TRBJ2-3 TRBD2 . 16 TRBV7-3 TGTGCCAGCAGCCCAAGGCGGCTAGCGGGGACAGATACGCAGTATTTT CASSPRRLAGTDTQYF
TRBJ2-5 . . 13 TRBV23-1 TGCGCCAGCAGTCATCACGGGATGGAGACCCAGTACTTC CASSHHGMETQYF
TRBJ1-1 . . 14 TRBV28 TGTGCCAGCAGTCCCCCCAGGTTGAACACTGAAGCTTTCTTT CASSPPRLNTEAFF
TRBJ1-2 . once 16 TRBV10-2 TGCGCCAGCAGTGAGCCCACCGGGAGAGGAACCTATGGCTACACCTTC CASSEPTGRGTYGYTF